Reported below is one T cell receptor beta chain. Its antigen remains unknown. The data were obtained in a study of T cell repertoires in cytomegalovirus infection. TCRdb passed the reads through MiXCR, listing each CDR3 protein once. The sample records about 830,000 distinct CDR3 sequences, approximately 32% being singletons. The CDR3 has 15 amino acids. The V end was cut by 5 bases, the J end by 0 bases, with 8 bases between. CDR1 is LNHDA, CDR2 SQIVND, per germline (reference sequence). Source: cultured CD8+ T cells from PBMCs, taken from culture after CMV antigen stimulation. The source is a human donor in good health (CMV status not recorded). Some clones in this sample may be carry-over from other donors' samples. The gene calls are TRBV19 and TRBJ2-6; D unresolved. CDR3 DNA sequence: TGTGCCAGTAGTTGGGTCTTCTCTGGGGCCAACGTCCTGACTTTC. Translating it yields CASSWVFSGANVLTF.